The 21 T cell receptor beta chains in this list originate from one sample, sequenced in a study of T cells after yellow fever vaccination. TCRdb re-called the 5' RACE reads with MiXCR, one entry per CDR3 protein. Of some 300,000 distinct CDR3 sequences in the sample, 7% to 10% were seen once. Sample: PBMCs, taken roughly 45 days after the first yellow fever vaccination. These receptors were taken from a man aged 18-30 years who received the YFV17D yellow fever vaccine.

This clonotype was seen a handful of times. The V call is TRBV12-3 or TRBV12-4, the J call TRBJ2-2; D is undetermined. CDR3 length equals 12 residues. V gave up 5 bases and J gave up 6 bases, with 7 bases separating them. The CDR3 reads CASSGVPGELFF. DNA for the CDR3: TGTGCCAGCAGTGGGGTACCCGGGGAGCTGTTTTTT.

There are many counts of this clonotype. The chain links TRBV12-3 or TRBV12-4 to TRBJ1-1; 7 bases align to TRBD1. The CDR3 extends over 13 amino acids. After removal of 6 bases from V and 10 bases from J, the junction contained 11 bases not matched to a gene. CDR3 DNA: TGTGCCAGCAGGGGGACCACAGGGGTGATAGCTTTCTTT. This gives the protein CASRGTTGVIAFF.

The table lists this clonotype with a few counts. J is TRBJ1-6 and V is TRBV20-1; tentative D call: TRBD1 (5 bases). Germline V gives CDR1 DFQATT, CDR2 SNEGSKA (reference sequence). CDR3 length: 13 amino acids. The DNA of the CDR3 is TGCAGCGCCACAAGGGGTTATAATTCACCCCTCCACTTT. The encoded protein is CSATRGYNSPLHF.

This clonotype was observed once. The chain combines TRBV11-2 with TRBJ2-5; 8 bases line up with TRBD1. CDR3 length: 15 residues. V was pared by 5 bases and J by 4 bases, with 9 bases of the junction left unmatched. Germline V gene data show CDR1 as SGHAT and CDR2 as FQNNGV. This chain's CDR3 is CASSDGQGQAETQYF. The CDR3 bases are TGTGCCAGCAGCGATGGACAGGGTCAGGCAGAGACCCAGTACTTC.

This clonotype was recorded a few times. The chain uses TRBV6-5 and TRBJ1-3; D is uncertain. The germline V gene has CDR1 MNHEY and CDR2 SVGAGI. The CDR3 is made up of 15 amino acids. Trimming cost V 0 bases and J 4 bases, with 10 bases left between them. The CDR3 region has the DNA TGTGCCAGCAGTTACTCTCCGGGATCCGGAAACACCATATATTTT. This gives the protein CASSYSPGSGNTIYF.

The chain joins TRBV12-3 or TRBV12-4 to TRBJ1-2, with TRBD1 matching 8 bases. CDR3 length: 14 residues. Trimming took 3 bases from V and 7 from J; bases not matched to a gene: 7. The DNA for the CDR3 is TGTGCCAGCAGTTTTCAGGGGGCGGACGTTGGCTACACCTTC. Translating gives CASSFQGADVGYTF.

V usage is TRBV20-1 and J usage is TRBJ2-3; perhaps TRBD1 as D (6 bases). Germline CDR1 and CDR2: DFQATT and SNEGSKA (reference sequence). The germline V and J ends were trimmed by 6 bases and 4 bases, with 17 bases remaining between them. This CDR3 is built from 14 residues. The CDR3 here is CSAHAWGRSDTQYF. The DNA of the CDR3 is TGCAGTGCCCATGCCTGGGGGCGGTCAGATACGCAGTATTTT.

The chain uses TRBV4-2 and TRBJ2-7; D may be TRBD1 or TRBD2 (5 bases each). V dropped 1 base and J dropped 6 bases, with 19 bases sitting between them. Germline V gene sequence: CDR1 LGHNA, CDR2 YNFKEQ. CDR3 length: 16 residues. The CDR3 region is CASSQVGDGLASEQYF. The CDR3 DNA sequence: TGTGCCAGCAGCCAAGTCGGGGACGGACTCGCATCCGAGCAGTACTTC.

This chain joins TRBV4-3 and TRBJ2-3, with 8 bases fitting TRBD1. CDR1 LGHNA and CDR2 YSLEER come from the germline V gene. Losses at the gene ends were 0 bases for V and 2 bases for J; bases not matched to a gene: 16. The CDR3 length is 20 residues. Written as DNA, the CDR3 is TGCGCCAGCAGCCAAGATGGGGGGACAGGCTTCGCGAGTAACACAGATACGCAGTATTTT. It yields the protein CASSQDGGTGFASNTDTQYF.

The genes are TRBV5-1 and TRBJ1-1, with 7 bases identical to TRBD1. The germline CDR1 and CDR2 sequences are SGHRS and YFSETQ. V trimming: 4 bases; J trimming: 1 base; junction bases outside the gene matches: 7. The CDR3 runs 15 residues. The CDR3 bases are TGCGCCAGCAGCCTCCCGACAGGGAGGAACACTGAAGCTTTCTTT. Its protein product is CASSLPTGRNTEAFF. The variable domain in full, with the rest retrieved from reference TRBV5-1 and TRBJ1-1, is KAGVTQTPRYLIKTRGQQVTLSCSPISGHRSVSWYQQTPGQGLQFLFEYFSETQRNKGNFPGRFSGRQFSNSRSEMNVSTLELGDSALYLCASSLPTGRNTEAFFGQGTRLTVV.

The rearrangement links TRBV20-1 to TRBJ1-1; possibly TRBD1 for D (5 bases). V was shortened by 0 bases and J by 3 bases, with 8 bases between the two germline ends. Germline loops: CDR1 DFQATT, CDR2 SNEGSKA (reference sequence). The CDR3 length is 13 residues. The CDR3 is CSARESGYTEAFF. The CDR3 DNA is TGCAGTGCTAGAGAATCAGGGTACACTGAAGCTTTCTTT.

V gene TRBV5-5 combines with J gene TRBJ1-1, with D unclear. Deletions cut 1 base from V and 1 base from J, with 14 bases between. The CDR3 length is 16 residues. Germline CDR1 and CDR2: SGHKS and YYEKEE (reference sequence). The CDR3 DNA reads TGTGCCAGCAGCTTGAGTCTGGGGTCCGGGAACACTGAAGCTTTCTTT. This sequence encodes CASSLSLGSGNTEAFF.

V and J are TRBV18 and TRBJ2-7; tentative D call: TRBD2 (6 bases). The CDR3 consists of 12 residues. Germline values: CDR1 KGHSH, CDR2 LQKENI. V lost 4 bases to trimming and J lost 5 bases, with 9 bases between them. The CDR3 loop is CASSQGRNEQYV. Written as DNA, the CDR3 is TGTGCCAGCTCACAGGGGAGGAACGAGCAGTACGTC.

This chain's CDR3 is CASSYSLDTDNEKLFF. The CDR3 coding sequence is TGTGCCAGCAGTTACTCCCTAGACACCGATAATGAAAAACTGTTTTTT. The genes are TRBV6-5 and TRBJ1-4; D is ambiguous. This CDR3 is built from 16 residues. Germline V gene lookup returns CDR1 MNHEY and CDR2 SVGAGI. V dropped 0 bases and J dropped 4 bases, with 12 bases sitting between them.

This clonotype came up a few times. The chain carries TRBV7-3 and TRBJ2-1; a possible D gene is TRBD2 (6 bases). Germline V lookup: CDR1 SGHTA, CDR2 FQGTGA. Trimming pared 7 bases from V and 8 bases from J, leaving 18 bases between. The CDR3 consists of 14 residues. The CDR3 coding sequence is TGTGCCAGCACCTTTGGAGGGTCGCTCGATGAGCAGTTCTTC. Translation gives CASTFGGSLDEQFF.

This clonotype was seen at least ten times. The CDR3 region has the DNA TGTGCCAGCAGCTTCATTTATGGGGGGAGAGGCAAAAACATTCAGTACTTC. Its protein product is CASSFIYGGRGKNIQYF. The V gene is TRBV5-4, the J gene TRBJ2-4; D possibly corresponds to TRBD2 (6 bases). This CDR3 has 17 amino acids. Germline CDR1 SGHNT, CDR2 YYREEE (reference sequence). Trimming left V 2 bases short and J 3 bases short, with 18 bases between.

The genes are TRBV4-3 and TRBJ1-5; a possible D gene is TRBD1 (5 bases). V was pared by 0 bases and J by 2 bases, with 17 bases between. Per the germline V gene, CDR1 is LGHNA and CDR2 is YSLEER. The CDR3 contains 18 residues. CDR3 nucleotides: TGCGCCAGCAGCCAAGAACTAGGGCAGTCCAGGGGCAATCAGCCCCAGCATTTT. Protein product: CASSQELGQSRGNQPQHF.

This clonotype was counted ten times or more. V usage is TRBV7-9 and J usage is TRBJ2-1; D unclear. CDR1 and CDR2 (germline): SEHNR, FQNEAQ (reference sequence). Trimming left V 1 base short and J 6 bases short, with 10 bases between. This CDR3 spans 14 amino acids. CDR3 sequence reads: CASSLGSPPNEQFF. The CDR3 region has the DNA TGTGCCAGCAGCTTAGGGTCCCCTCCCAATGAGCAGTTCTTC.

This clonotype was seen a few times. This rearrangement joins TRBV7-2 to TRBJ2-3; D unclear. The CDR3 runs 16 residues. Trimming removed 2 bases from V and 4 bases from J, with 16 bases in between. Germline CDR1 is SGHTA and CDR2 is FQGNSA. The CDR3 coding sequence is TGTGCCAGCAGCTTATTTGCGAGGAGTGGCTCAGATACGCAGTATTTT. This encodes CASSLFARSGSDTQYF. The full variable domain, its missing parts supplied by reference TRBV7-2 and TRBJ2-3, is GAGVSQSPSNKVTEKGKDVELRCDPISGHTALYWYRQSLGQGLEFLIYFQGNSAPDKSGLPSDRFSAERTGGSVSTLTIQRTQQEDSAVYLCASSLFARSGSDTQYFGPGTRLTVL.

The V and J genes are TRBV9 and TRBJ2-2; 10 bases align to TRBD1. V was clipped by 4 bases and J by 6 bases; unmatched bases: 9. The CDR3 length is 16 residues. Germline V gene data show CDR1 as SGDLS and CDR2 as YYNGEE. Here the CDR3 reads CASSIRDRGWSGELFF. CDR3 DNA: TGTGCCAGCAGCATCCGGGACAGGGGATGGTCCGGGGAGCTGTTTTTT.

This rearrangement joins TRBV5-1 to TRBJ2-5; D may be TRBD1 (7 bases). This CDR3 is built from 14 residues. Germline CDR1 SGHRS, CDR2 YFSETQ. Trimming took 2 bases from V and 2 from J, leaving 10 bases between them. The CDR3 loop is CASSFAGQQETQYF. CDR3 in DNA: TGCGCCAGCAGCTTCGCGGGACAGCAAGAGACCCAGTACTTC.